One and the same sample provided the 30 T cell receptor beta chains below, sequenced in a study of graft-versus-host responses after intestinal transplantation. Their target antigens are unknown. Clones were read by immunoSEQ multiplex PCR, and TCRdb kept only the in-frame ones, dropping some. The sample yields roughly 38,000 clones, about 93% seen once. Here the sequenced sample was unstimulated CD8+ T cells sorted from spleen or lymph node cells, taken before transplant. These receptor sequences come from a human donor who was the organ donor for an intestinal transplant.

The chain combines TRBV4-1 with TRBJ1-2; D is unclear. V was pared by 0 bases and J by 5 bases, with 16 bases between. This CDR3 has 16 residues. Per germline, CDR1 MGHRA and CDR2 YSYEKL. The CDR3 loop is CASSQELGLTLYGYTF. In DNA, the CDR3 is TGCGCCAGCAGCCAAGAGCTCGGACTAACCCTTTATGGCTACACCTTC.

This sequence joins TRBV5-6 and TRBJ1-2, with D hard to call. The CDR3 sequence is 16 residues long. From germline, CDR1 is SGHDT and CDR2 YYEEEE. Between the trimmed V and J ends, which lost 0 bases and 0 bases, there was a span of 12 bases. The CDR3 loop is CASSLVGPLANYGYTF. Written as DNA, the CDR3 is TGTGCCAGCAGCTTGGTTGGGCCCCTAGCTAACTATGGCTACACCTTC.

The chain joins TRBV6-5 to TRBJ1-2; TRBD1 matches 7 bases. The CDR3 has 15 amino acids. V shed 4 bases and J 2 bases; nucleotides not matched to a gene: 7. CDR1 MNHEY and CDR2 SVGAGI come from the germline V gene. In DNA, the CDR3 is TGTGCCAGCAGTTTCTTAGGGGGCATCAACTATGGCTACACCTTC. It is translated as CASSFLGGINYGYTF.

The gene calls are TRBV28 and TRBJ2-3, with D maybe TRBD2 (5 bases). Germline assignment: CDR1 MDHEN and CDR2 SYDVKM. The length of the CDR3 is 14 residues. Trimming cost V 3 bases and J 3 bases, with 10 bases left between them. CDR3 sequence: CASSFTGLTDTQYF. DNA of the CDR3: TGTGCCAGCAGTTTTACCGGACTGACAGATACGCAGTATTTT.

The chain links TRBV7-9 to TRBJ1-4, with D possibly matching TRBD1 (5 bases). V lost 3 bases and J lost 8, with 16 bases in between. The CDR3 sequence is 15 residues long. Per the germline V gene, CDR1 is SEHNR and CDR2 is FQNEAQ (reference sequence). In DNA, the CDR3 is TGTGCCAGCAGCTTGGTGGAGAGGGGTGGCGAAAAACTGTTTTTT. Its protein is CASSLVERGGEKLFF.

The chain uses TRBV10-3 and TRBJ2-7, with unresolved D. The CDR3 sequence is 13 residues long. The germline CDR1 and CDR2 sequences are ENHRY and SYGVKD. The CDR3 loop reads CGVRAGSNYEQYF. The CDR3 DNA reads as TGTGGGGTTAGAGCAGGAAGTAACTACGAGCAGTACTTC.

This rearrangement joins TRBV27 to TRBJ2-5; TRBD1 agrees at 8 bases. The CDR3 loop spans 14 amino acids. CDR1 MNHEY and CDR2 SMNVEV come from the germline V gene (reference sequence). Germline trimming cut 3 bases from V and 5 bases from J; bases unmatched to any gene: 5. The CDR3 DNA is TGTGCCAGCAGTTTCCGACAGGGGAGGGAGACCCAGTACTTC. Its translation is CASSFRQGRETQYF.

The V and J genes are TRBV28 and TRBJ2-7; no firm D call. This CDR3 contains 14 residues. Trimming cost V 2 bases and J 2 bases, with 10 bases left between them. The germline gives CDR1 MDHEN, CDR2 SYDVKM. CDR3 amino acids: CASSLRGPAYEQYF. The CDR3 DNA follows: TGTGCCAGCAGTTTAAGAGGTCCAGCCTACGAGCAGTACTTC.

V gene TRBV27 combines with J gene TRBJ1-6; no clear D. The V gene lost 2 bases and the J gene lost 7 bases, with 12 bases spanning the gap. The length of the CDR3 is 15 residues. Germline V gives CDR1 MNHEY, CDR2 SMNVEV (reference sequence). CDR3 nucleotide sequence: TGTGCCAGCAGTTTACCCCGGGGTCTAAATTCACCCCTCCACTTT. Residues: CASSLPRGLNSPLHF.

DNA for the CDR3: TGTGCCAGCACTTCGAACGACGTTGAGCATTTT. Translating gives CASTSNDVEHF. The J gene is TRBJ1-5, the V gene TRBV6-6; D uncertain. The CDR3 extends over 11 amino acids. Trimming removed 7 bases at V and 14 bases at J, with 15 bases between. The germline V gene has CDR1 MNHNY and CDR2 SVGAGI (reference sequence).

This sequence joins TRBV5-4 and TRBJ2-7; 8 bases align to TRBD2. Per germline, CDR1 SGHNT and CDR2 YYREEE (reference sequence). Trimming cost V 4 bases and J 2 bases; bases outside gene matches: 8. The CDR3 is 15 amino acids. The CDR3 here is CASSTGTSLAYEQYF. Here the CDR3 DNA reads TGTGCCAGCAGCACCGGGACTAGTCTGGCCTACGAGCAGTACTTC.

The V and J genes are TRBV27 and TRBJ2-5; 10 bases map to TRBD1. The tail of the sequence fits TRBJ2-7 better, so the J call may be wrong. Germline V gene data show CDR1 as MNHEY and CDR2 as SMNVEV (reference sequence). CDR3 length: 16 amino acids. The CDR3: CASSYTPGQGLYEQYF. Written as DNA, the CDR3 is TGTGCCAGCAGCTACACTCCGGGACAGGGGCTATACGAGCAGTACTTC.

The chain employs TRBV9 and TRBJ2-1; no definite D call. Trimming removed 3 bases from V and 5 bases from J, with 9 bases in between. CDR1 and CDR2 (germline): SGDLS, YYNGEE. The CDR3 is 13 residues long. Here the CDR3 reads CASSAGRNNEQFF. CDR3 nucleotides: TGTGCCAGCAGCGCCGGACGCAACAATGAGCAGTTCTTC.

This clone was observed a single time. The V and J genes are TRBV29-1 and TRBJ2-7, with 8 bases that match TRBD2. The CDR3 covers 12 residues. The germline CDR1 and CDR2 sequences are SQVTM and ANQGSEA. V trimming: 6 bases; J trimming: 7 bases; junction bases outside the gene matches: 8. The CDR3 spells CSVFSGTGEQYF. The DNA of the CDR3 is TGCAGCGTCTTTAGCGGGACTGGTGAGCAGTACTTC.

V is TRBV28 and J is TRBJ2-1; D gene unclear. V lost 2 bases and J 8 bases, leaving 7 bases between the germline ends. The CDR3 totals 12 residues. Germline V gene sequence: CDR1 MDHEN, CDR2 SYDVKM. CDR3 amino acids: CASSLGVDEQFF. CDR3 DNA: TGTGCCAGCAGTTTAGGGGTCGATGAGCAGTTCTTC.

The sample holds one count of this clone. The genes are TRBV4-1 and TRBJ2-5, with D tentatively TRBD2 (5 bases). The ends were cut back, 1 base at V and 2 bases at J, with 14 bases in the middle. Looked up from germline, CDR1 is MGHRA and CDR2 is YSYEKL. CDR3 length: 16 amino acids. CDR3 in DNA: TGCGCCAGCAGCCAAGGAGTTGAGGGAGTGCAAGAGACCCAGTACTTC. Translated, it gives CASSQGVEGVQETQYF.

V gene TRBV5-1 combines with J gene TRBJ2-1, with D possibly TRBD2 on 6 matching bases. The germline CDR1 and CDR2 sequences are SGHRS and YFSETQ. CDR3 size: 18 residues. V was trimmed by 5 bases and J by 1 base, leaving 22 bases between them. CDR3 protein: CASRAPGATKGSYNEQFF. As DNA, the CDR3 is TGCGCCAGCAGGGCGCCGGGAGCCACAAAGGGTTCCTACAATGAGCAGTTCTTC.

This chain joins TRBV4-3 and TRBJ2-5, with 8 bases lining up with TRBD1. The better agreement between TRBJ2-7 and the DNA end casts doubt on the J call. Germline V CDR1 and CDR2: LGHNA, YSLEER. This CDR3 spans 16 amino acids. Here the CDR3 DNA reads TGCGCCAGCAGCCAAACCTCCGGGACAGGAGCTTACGAGCAGTACTTC. The encoded protein is CASSQTSGTGAYEQYF.

The V call is TRBV4-1, the J call TRBJ2-7; D gene ambiguous. Per the germline V gene, CDR1 is MGHRA and CDR2 is YSYEKL. Trimming cost V 0 bases and J 7 bases, with 7 bases left between them. The CDR3 has 12 residues. The chain's CDR3 is CASSQDGREQYF. The CDR3 DNA reads TGCGCCAGCAGCCAAGATGGCAGGGAGCAGTACTTC.

V usage is TRBV6-5 and J usage is TRBJ2-7; D might be TRBD2 (6 bases). The CDR3 covers 16 residues. Germline assignment: CDR1 MNHEY and CDR2 SVGAGI. V lost 2 bases to trimming and J lost 3 bases, with 17 bases between them. The CDR3 bases are TGTGCCAGCAGTTACCGCGGAGGGCCGCGGCTCTACGAGCAGTACTTC. The encoded protein is CASSYRGGPRLYEQYF.

This chain uses TRBV19 with TRBJ2-3; D remains ambiguous. V lost 3 bases and J lost 2, with 9 bases in between. Germline values: CDR1 LNHDA, CDR2 SQIVND (reference sequence). This CDR3 region has 14 residues. CDR3: CASSIWLTTDTQYF. The CDR3, as DNA: TGTGCCAGTAGTATCTGGCTAACCACAGATACGCAGTATTTT.

The chain is built from TRBV23-1 and TRBJ2-5, with TRBD2 identical over 9 bases. TRBV23-1 carries the ORF label, with uncertain function. The V gene end was trimmed by 2 bases and the J gene end by 2 bases; junction bases not matched to a gene: 12. This CDR3 has 18 residues. CDR3 coding DNA: TGCGCCAGCAGTCAACTAAGGTTAACTAGCGGGCCACAAGAGACCCAGTACTTC. Protein sequence: CASSQLRLTSGPQETQYF.

This clone was observed a single time. An end of the junction does not agree with germline; a read error may underlie this. This rearrangement joins TRBV2 to TRBJ2-7; 16 bases map to TRBD2. CDR1 SNHLY and CDR2 FYNNEI come from the germline V gene. This CDR3 is built from 19 residues. CDR3 nucleotides: TGTGCCAGCACTGAAAGGGGACTAGCGGGAGGGCCCCAAGGCTACGAGCAGTACTTC. It is translated as CASTERGLAGGPQGYEQYF.

The chain has TRBV19 and TRBJ1-5, with TRBD1 identical over 9 bases. This CDR3 contains 18 residues. Unmatched junction bases numbered 10, after V lost 3 bases and J lost 1 base. Germline CDR1 LNHDA, CDR2 SQIVND (reference sequence). CDR3 nucleotide sequence: TGTGCCAGTAGTATGCCGGGACAGGGAACGCTGAGCAATCAGCCCCAGCATTTT. Translated: CASSMPGQGTLSNQPQHF. The full variable domain, with the rest looked up from reference TRBV19 and TRBJ1-5, is DGGITQSPKYLFRKEGQNVTLSCEQNLNHDAMYWYRQDPGQGLRLIYYSQIVNDFQKGDIAEGYSVSREKKESFPLTVTSAQKNPTAFYLCASSMPGQGTLSNQPQHFGDGTRLSIL.

This clone was observed once. This chain uses TRBV28 with TRBJ1-4, with a weak D call TRBD1 (5 bases). The CDR3 length is 12 residues. Trimming removed 3 bases from V and 12 bases from J, with 11 bases in between. The germline gives CDR1 MDHEN, CDR2 SYDVKM. CDR3 in DNA: TGTGCCAGCAGTTTCCCAATGGGGGAACTGTTTTTT. This translates into CASSFPMGELFF.

This chain uses TRBV4-3 with TRBJ2-5, with D perhaps matching TRBD2 (5 bases). Germline loops: CDR1 LGHNA, CDR2 YSLEER. Trimming removed 0 bases at V and 3 bases at J, with 8 bases between. This CDR3 has 14 amino acids. The CDR3: CASSQDHGEETQYF. As DNA, the CDR3 is TGCGCCAGCAGCCAAGATCACGGGGAAGAGACCCAGTACTTC.

The chain uses TRBV28 and TRBJ1-6; D is ambiguous. The V end was cut by 8 bases, the J end by 8 bases, with 10 bases between. CDR3 length: 12 residues. Germline CDR1 reads MDHEN; CDR2 reads SYDVKM. This chain's CDR3 is CASLTPDSPLHF. The CDR3 DNA sequence: TGTGCCAGCCTAACCCCGGATTCACCCCTCCACTTT.

The chain joins TRBV11-2 to TRBJ2-2; D remains unclear. There are 16 residues in the CDR3. CDR1 and CDR2 from the germline V gene are SGHAT and FQNNGV. V was pared by 5 bases and J by 3 bases, with 16 bases between. In DNA, the CDR3 is TGTGCCAGCAGCGCCTTGCGTCAGTCACACACCGGGGAGCTGTTTTTT. This gives the protein CASSALRQSHTGELFF.

V is TRBV27 and J is TRBJ2-2; D unresolved. The CDR3 totals 17 residues. CDR1 MNHEY and CDR2 SMNVEV come from the germline V gene (reference sequence). V lost 5 bases to trimming and J lost 0 bases, with 16 bases between them. The CDR3 region has the DNA TGTGCCAGCAGTCCCCTCGTTAACCGATCGAACACCGGGGAGCTGTTTTTT. It is translated as CASSPLVNRSNTGELFF.

V is TRBV15 and J is TRBJ2-6; D remains unclear. The CDR3 is 15 residues long. CDR1 LNHNV and CDR2 YYDKDF come from the germline V gene (reference sequence). V shed 0 bases and J shed 4 bases, with 7 bases lying between them. The CDR3 sequence: CATSRDVSGANVLTF. CDR3 in DNA: TGTGCCACCAGCAGAGATGTGTCGGGGGCCAACGTCCTGACTTTC.